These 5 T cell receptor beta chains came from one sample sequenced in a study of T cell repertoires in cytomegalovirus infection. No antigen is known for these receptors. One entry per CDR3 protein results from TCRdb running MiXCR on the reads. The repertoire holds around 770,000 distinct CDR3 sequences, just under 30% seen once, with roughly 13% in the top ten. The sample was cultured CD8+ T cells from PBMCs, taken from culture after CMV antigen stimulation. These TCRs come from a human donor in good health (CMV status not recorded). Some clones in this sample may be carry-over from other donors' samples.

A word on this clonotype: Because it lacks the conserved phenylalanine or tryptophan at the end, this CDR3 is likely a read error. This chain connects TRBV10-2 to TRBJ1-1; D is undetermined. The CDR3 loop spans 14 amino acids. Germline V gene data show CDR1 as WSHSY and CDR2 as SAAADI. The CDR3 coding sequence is TGTGCCAGCAGTGAGATCTGGAGGTGGGTTGAAGCTTTCCTT. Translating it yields CASSEIWRWVEAFL.

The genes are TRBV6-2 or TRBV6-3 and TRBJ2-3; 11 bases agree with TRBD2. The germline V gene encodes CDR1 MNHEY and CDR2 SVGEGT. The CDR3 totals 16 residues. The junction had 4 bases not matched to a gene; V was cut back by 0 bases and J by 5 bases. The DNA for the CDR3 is TGTGCCAGCAGTTACTCGATCCTAGCGGGGGGAGATACGCAGTATTTT. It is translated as CASSYSILAGGDTQYF.

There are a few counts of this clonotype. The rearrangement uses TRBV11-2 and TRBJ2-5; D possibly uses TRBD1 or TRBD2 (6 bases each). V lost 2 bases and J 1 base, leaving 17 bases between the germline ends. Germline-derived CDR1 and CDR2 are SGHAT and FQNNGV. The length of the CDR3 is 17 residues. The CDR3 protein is CASSLSLLRGVQETQYF. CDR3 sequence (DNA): TGTGCCAGCAGCTTAAGCTTGCTAAGGGGGGTCCAAGAGACCCAGTACTTC.

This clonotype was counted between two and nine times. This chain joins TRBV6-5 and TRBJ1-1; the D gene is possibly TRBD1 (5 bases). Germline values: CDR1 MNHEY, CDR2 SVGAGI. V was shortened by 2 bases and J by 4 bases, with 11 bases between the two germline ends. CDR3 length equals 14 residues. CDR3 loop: CASSYPGSGTEAFF. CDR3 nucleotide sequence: TGTGCCAGCAGTTACCCAGGGAGTGGCACTGAAGCTTTCTTT.

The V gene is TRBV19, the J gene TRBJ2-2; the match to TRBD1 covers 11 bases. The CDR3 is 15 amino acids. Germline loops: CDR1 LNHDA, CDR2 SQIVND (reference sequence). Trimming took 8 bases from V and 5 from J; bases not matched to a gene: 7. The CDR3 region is CASRGQGARTGELFF. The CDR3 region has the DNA TGTGCCAGTCGCGGACAGGGGGCGCGGACCGGGGAGCTGTTTTTT.